Listed here are 25 T cell receptor beta chains from one sample, sequenced in a study of cytomegalovirus exposure and HLA in healthy donors. Primers included in the PCR were 60 Vbeta and 13 Jbeta primers. Assay used: immunoSEQ multiplex PCR; TCRdb lists only in-frame clones, some missing. The sample holds some 150,000 clones, around 78% seen once. Sequenced sample: PBMCs. The receptor source for this set is a woman aged 25-40 years in good health and CMV-seropositive.

The V gene is TRBV7-2, the J gene TRBJ1-2; D unresolved. The CDR3 is made up of 13 amino acids. The V gene lost 7 bases and the J gene lost 2 bases, with 11 bases spanning the gap. CDR1 and CDR2 (germline): SGHTA, FQGNSA. The CDR3 DNA follows: TGTGCCAGCAACACAATGTCGAACTATGGCTACACCTTC. Protein sequence: CASNTMSNYGYTF.

The rearrangement joins TRBV6-1 to TRBJ1-3, with 7 bases that match TRBD1. V dropped 6 bases and J dropped 2; count of bases not matched to a gene: 4. The CDR3 has 14 amino acids. The V gene's germline CDR1 is MNHNS and CDR2 SASEGT. The CDR3: CASRADRAGNTIYF. The CDR3 DNA sequence: TGTGCCAGCAGAGCAGACAGGGCTGGAAACACCATATATTTT.

This clone has a single count. The V gene is TRBV6-5, the J gene TRBJ1-2, with 9 bases identical to TRBD1. Germline V gives CDR1 MNHEY, CDR2 SVGAGI. The CDR3 length is 14 residues. CDR3 in amino acids: CTTSNGQGYYGYTF. DNA for the CDR3: TGTACAACCTCCAACGGACAGGGGTATTATGGCTACACCTTC.

In DNA, the CDR3 is TGTGCCAGCGGGGGGATGGCTAATGAAAAACTGTTTTTT. This encodes CASGGMANEKLFF. The genes are TRBV6-1 and TRBJ1-4; tentatively, D is TRBD1 (5 bases). V was clipped by 8 bases and J by 3 bases, with 10 bases between them. This CDR3 is built from 13 residues. Germline V gives CDR1 MNHNS, CDR2 SASEGT.

The chain couples TRBV6-1 to TRBJ1-5; D is unresolved. CDR1 is MNHNS, CDR2 SASEGT, per germline. This CDR3 region has 13 residues. Trimming took off 2 bases at V and 4 bases at J, with 6 bases between the two ends. This chain's CDR3 is CASSEFLNQPQHF. The DNA for the CDR3 is TGTGCCAGCAGTGAATTTTTAAATCAGCCCCAGCATTTT.

In its sample, this clone was seen a few times. V and J are TRBV5-1 and TRBJ2-3, with a possible D match to TRBD1 (6 bases). Germline loops: CDR1 SGHRS, CDR2 YFSETQ. V lost 1 base and J lost 5, with 11 bases in between. This CDR3 region has 14 residues. The DNA of the CDR3 is TGCGCCAGCAGCTTGAGCACAGGGCTAGATACGCAGTATTTT. Its protein product is CASSLSTGLDTQYF. Filled out from reference TRBV5-1 and TRBJ2-3, the complete variable domain reads KAGVTQTPRYLIKTRGQQVTLSCSPISGHRSVSWYQQTPGQGLQFLFEYFSETQRNKGNFPGRFSGRQFSNSRSEMNVSTLELGDSALYLCASSLSTGLDTQYFGPGTRLTVL.

This clone was seen only a few times. V and J are TRBV5-5 and TRBJ2-5; 8 bases match TRBD2. The length of the CDR3 is 16 residues. V dropped 4 bases and J dropped 1; count of bases not matched to a gene: 9. The germline V gene encodes CDR1 SGHKS and CDR2 YYEKEE (reference sequence). The CDR3 DNA follows: TGTGCCAGCAGCAAAAGACTAGCGCCGTCCCAAGAGACCCAGTACTTC. Amino acids: CASSKRLAPSQETQYF. Looking up the rest from reference TRBV5-5 and TRBJ2-5 gives the full variable domain: DAGVTQSPTHLIKTRGQQVTLRCSPISGHKSVSWYQQVLGQGPQFIFQYYEKEERGRGNFPDRFSARQFPNYSSELNVNALLLGDSALYLCASSKRLAPSQETQYFGPGTRLLVL.

The chain has TRBV13 and TRBJ2-4; 10 nucleotides agree with TRBD2. This CDR3 spans 18 amino acids. Germline V CDR1 and CDR2: PRHDT, FYEKMQ (reference sequence). V shed 2 bases and J 0 bases; nucleotides not matched to a gene: 7. The CDR3 loop reads CASSLQSGGALAKNIQYF. The CDR3 nucleotides read TGTGCCAGCAGCTTACAAAGCGGGGGGGCCCTAGCCAAAAACATTCAGTACTTC. The variable domain in full, completed from reference TRBV13 and TRBJ2-4, reads AAGVIQSPRHLIKEKRETATLKCYPIPRHDTVYWYQQGPGQDPQFLISFYEKMQSDKGSIPDRFSAQQFSDYHSELNMSSLELGDSALYFCASSLQSGGALAKNIQYFGAGTRLSVL.

The CDR3 bases are TGTGCCAGCTTTTCCGGGTTTTCCTACAATGAGCAGTTCTTC. Translating it yields CASFSGFSYNEQFF. The rearrangement uses TRBV7-9 and TRBJ2-1; no definite D call. CDR3 length equals 14 residues. Germline CDR1 and CDR2: SEHNR and FQNEAQ (reference sequence). Deletions cut 8 bases from V and 1 base from J, with 12 bases between. Filled out from reference TRBV7-9 and TRBJ2-1, the complete variable domain reads DTGVSQNPRHKITKRGQNVTFRCDPISEHNRLYWYRQTLGQGPEFLTYFQNEAQLEKSRLLSDRFSAERPKGSFSTLEIQRTEQGDSAMYLCASFSGFSYNEQFFGPGTRLTVL.

The rearrangement joins TRBV28 to TRBJ1-2; possibly TRBD1 for D (5 bases). CDR3 length: 18 residues. Germline CDR1 reads MDHEN; CDR2 reads SYDVKM. V was trimmed by 6 bases and J by 0 bases, leaving 23 bases between them. CDR3 DNA: TGTGCCAGCAGCGTACCCACCGACAGCCGGTTAGCTAACTATGGCTACACCTTC. Amino acids: CASSVPTDSRLANYGYTF.

The genes are TRBV10-2 and TRBJ2-7, with 7 bases identical to TRBD1. The trim removed 10 bases at V and 3 bases at J, leaving 12 bases unmatched. The CDR3 totals 14 residues. CDR1 is WSHSY and CDR2 is SAAADI in the germline V gene. This CDR3 is CATSGTVYDYEQYF. DNA of the CDR3: TGCGCCACATCCGGGACAGTTTACGACTACGAGCAGTACTTC.

The V call is TRBV5-6, the J call TRBJ2-5; 7 bases map to TRBD1. This CDR3 has 16 residues. With V trimmed by 2 bases and J by 2 bases, 9 bases remained unmatched. Germline CDR1 SGHDT, CDR2 YYEEEE. CDR3 loop: CASSFAGGDYQETQYF. The CDR3, as DNA: TGTGCCAGCAGCTTCGCAGGGGGAGATTATCAAGAGACCCAGTACTTC.

The V and J genes are TRBV2 and TRBJ2-3; TRBD1 matches at 8 bases. Germline V CDR1 and CDR2: SNHLY, FYNNEI. There are 15 residues in the CDR3. V lost 7 bases to trimming and J lost 6 bases; unmatched junction nucleotides: 12. The CDR3 bases are TGTGCCAGCATTAAAAACGGACAGGGAGGCGATACGCAGTATTTT. Translating gives CASIKNGQGGDTQYF.

The gene calls are TRBV18 and TRBJ2-5; D might be TRBD2 (5 bases). Germline assignment: CDR1 KGHSH and CDR2 LQKENI. V was cut by 0 bases and J by 2 bases, with 10 bases left in between. The CDR3 covers 15 residues. CDR3 nucleotides: TGTGCCAGCTCACCACCTTCCCAGCGGCAAGAGACCCAGTACTTC. Translation: CASSPPSQRQETQYF.

This rearrangement joins TRBV28 to TRBJ1-5; D unresolved. The CDR3 has 15 amino acids. Germline CDR1 is MDHEN and CDR2 is SYDVKM. V dropped 7 bases and J dropped 11 bases, with 24 bases sitting between them. The DNA for the CDR3 is TGTGCCAGCACCACCGCCCAGGTTGGCCTGAGGGCCCAGCATTTT. Its protein is CASTTAQVGLRAQHF.

In its sample, this clone was seen a few times. The chain recombines TRBV6-5 with TRBJ2-6; D possibly corresponds to TRBD2 (5 bases). With 2 bases removed from V and 0 bases from J, the gap between germline ends came to 5 bases. In germline, CDR1 is MNHEY, CDR2 SVGAGI. This CDR3 has 15 residues. CDR3 nucleotides: TGTGCCAGCAGTTACGGGAGCTCTGGGGCCAACGTCCTGACTTTC. Translated, it gives CASSYGSSGANVLTF.

This clone was seen a few times. This CDR3 reads CATSRDLGTSGPGTDTQYF. The CDR3 nucleotides are TGTGCCACCAGCAGAGATCTTGGCACTAGCGGACCCGGCACAGATACGCAGTATTTT. V usage is TRBV15 and J usage is TRBJ2-3, with 8 bases lining up with TRBD2. Germline loops: CDR1 LNHNV, CDR2 YYDKDF (reference sequence). V lost 0 bases and J lost 1; bases outside the gene matches: 12. The CDR3 runs 19 residues. The full variable domain, rest sourced from reference TRBV15 and TRBJ2-3, is DAMVIQNPRYQVTQFGKPVTLSCSQTLNHNVMYWYQQKSSQAPKLLFHYYDKDFNNEADTPDNFQSRRPNTSFCFLDIRSPGLGDTAMYLCATSRDLGTSGPGTDTQYFGPGTRLTVL.

J is TRBJ1-2 and V is TRBV10-3; the match to TRBD1 covers 10 bases. The germline gives CDR1 ENHRY, CDR2 SYGVKD. The CDR3 length is 14 residues. J gave up 4 bases and V 6 bases, and 5 bases lay outside the gene matches. The CDR3 DNA follows: TGTGCCATCAGCCGACAGGGGGCCGGCTATGGCTACACCTTC. It yields the protein CAISRQGAGYGYTF.

The chain links TRBV6-5 to TRBJ1-5; D may be TRBD1 (6 bases). Trimming removed 6 bases from V and 2 bases from J, with 11 bases in between. This CDR3 region has 14 residues. Germline-derived CDR1 and CDR2 are MNHEY and SVGAGI. DNA of the CDR3: TGTGCCAGCAGCATAAGACAGGGCAATCAGCCCCAGCATTTT. This encodes CASSIRQGNQPQHF.

This clone is a singleton in its sample. The chain has TRBV27 and TRBJ2-7, with D possibly matching TRBD2 (6 bases). Per germline, CDR1 MNHEY and CDR2 SMNVEV (reference sequence). V dropped 1 base and J dropped 0 bases, with 22 bases sitting between them. The CDR3 runs to 19 residues. The CDR3 protein is CASSLYLSRGVDGSYEQYF. For the CDR3, the DNA is TGTGCCAGCAGTTTATACCTTAGTCGCGGGGTCGACGGCTCCTACGAGCAGTACTTC.

The genes are TRBV27 and TRBJ1-2, with TRBD1 as a possible D gene (6 bases). Trimming took 2 bases from V and 0 from J, leaving 10 bases between them. The germline V gene encodes CDR1 MNHEY and CDR2 SMNVEV (reference sequence). The length of the CDR3 is 15 residues. The CDR3 is CASSLIGTPNYGYTF. The CDR3 DNA follows: TGTGCCAGCAGTTTAATCGGGACACCTAACTATGGCTACACCTTC.

V is TRBV9 and J is TRBJ2-7; D may be TRBD1 (6 bases). CDR3 length equals 15 residues. V lost 4 bases, J lost 1 base, and 15 bases lay in between. Germline V gives CDR1 SGDLS, CDR2 YYNGEE. The CDR3 spells CASSFGQGTSYEQYF. CDR3 nucleotide sequence: TGTGCCAGCAGCTTCGGCCAGGGGACATCCTACGAGCAGTACTTC.

The chain is built from TRBV6-5 and TRBJ1-1; perhaps TRBD1 as D (6 bases). V was cut by 1 base and J by 5 bases, with 11 bases left in between. CDR1 is MNHEY and CDR2 is SVGAGI in the germline V gene. This CDR3 is built from 14 residues. This CDR3 is CASSYFGGRTEAFF. CDR3 nucleotides: TGTGCCAGCAGTTACTTTGGGGGCCGGACTGAAGCTTTCTTT.

The DNA of the CDR3 is TGTGCCAGCAGCTTATTACCCATTTCTACGTTAGAGCAGTACTTC. Protein sequence: CASSLLPISTLEQYF. This chain links TRBV7-2 with TRBJ2-7; D remains unclear. Trimming took 2 bases from V and 7 from J, leaving 18 bases between them. Per the germline V gene, CDR1 is SGHTA and CDR2 is FQGNSA. The CDR3 runs 15 residues.

This chain links TRBV19 with TRBJ2-2; no reliable D call. The CDR3 is made up of 14 amino acids. V was trimmed by 5 bases and J by 0 bases, leaving 7 bases between them. Germline assignment: CDR1 LNHDA and CDR2 SQIVND (reference sequence). CDR3 DNA sequence: TGTGCCAGTAGTGCAGGTCCGAACACCGGGGAGCTGTTTTTT. It yields the protein CASSAGPNTGELFF.